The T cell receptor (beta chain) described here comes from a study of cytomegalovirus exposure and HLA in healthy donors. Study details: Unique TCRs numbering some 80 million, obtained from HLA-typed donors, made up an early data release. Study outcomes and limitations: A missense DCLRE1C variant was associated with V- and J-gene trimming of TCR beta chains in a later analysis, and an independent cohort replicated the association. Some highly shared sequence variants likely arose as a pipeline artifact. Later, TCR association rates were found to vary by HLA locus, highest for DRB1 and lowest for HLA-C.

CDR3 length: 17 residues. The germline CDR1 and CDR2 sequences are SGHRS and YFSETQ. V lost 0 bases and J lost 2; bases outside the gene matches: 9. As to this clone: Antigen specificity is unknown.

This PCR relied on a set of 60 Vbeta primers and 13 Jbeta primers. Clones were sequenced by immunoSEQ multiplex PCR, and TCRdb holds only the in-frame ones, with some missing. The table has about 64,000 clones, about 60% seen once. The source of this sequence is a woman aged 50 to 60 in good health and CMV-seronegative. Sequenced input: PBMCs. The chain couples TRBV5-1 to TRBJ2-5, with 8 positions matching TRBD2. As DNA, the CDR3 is TGCGCCAGCAGCTTGGCCGTAGGGTCTAGCGGGCAAGAGACCCAGTACTTC. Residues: CASSLAVGSSGQETQYF.